These 23 T cell receptor beta chains were all obtained from the same sample, sequenced in a study of a mutant IDH1 vaccine in newly diagnosed glioma. Time point described: week 35, safety follow-up. Topical imiquimod was applied with each vaccine dose, which held 300 ug of mutant IDH1 20-mer peptide. Clones were sequenced by immunoSEQ multiplex PCR, and TCRdb holds only the in-frame ones, with some missing. The sample includes roughly 64,000 clones, about 74% seen only once; the top ten take 4.5% to 5%. Antigen specificity for these receptors is unknown. Sequenced material: PBMCs, taken from a glioma patient whose treatment included an IDH1 peptide vaccine. The receptors were sampled from a man aged 50 to 60 with glioma.

The chain recombines TRBV9 with TRBJ1-3, with TRBD1 identical over 11 bases. The length of the CDR3 is 16 residues. Germline values: CDR1 SGDLS, CDR2 YYNGEE. With V trimmed by 3 bases and J by 4 bases, 6 bases remained unmatched. This chain's CDR3 is CASSEGQGVMGNTIYF. DNA of the CDR3: TGTGCCAGCAGCGAGGGACAGGGGGTCATGGGAAACACCATATATTTT.

V gene TRBV6-5 combines with J gene TRBJ1-1; 9 bases align to TRBD1. The germline V gene encodes CDR1 MNHEY and CDR2 SVGAGI. The CDR3 consists of 15 residues. V was pared by 6 bases and J by 3 bases, with 8 bases of the junction left unmatched. DNA for the CDR3: TGTGCCAGCAGCCGCGATCGACAGGGGGACACTGAAGCTTTCTTT. This gives the protein CASSRDRQGDTEAFF.

This sequence joins TRBV5-1 and TRBJ2-5; the D is unclear. Germline V gives CDR1 SGHRS, CDR2 YFSETQ. The V end lost 4 bases, the J end lost 2 bases, and 12 bases lay between the germline ends. This CDR3 comprises 14 residues. CDR3 DNA sequence: TGCGCCAGCAGCAATCTGGGTGGGCAAGAGACCCAGTACTTC. This codes for CASSNLGGQETQYF.

V usage is TRBV5-1 and J usage is TRBJ1-1; TRBD1 agrees at 9 bases. V dropped 4 bases and J dropped 0; count of bases not matched to a gene: 10. CDR1 and CDR2 from the germline V gene are SGHRS and YFSETQ. The length of the CDR3 is 17 residues. The CDR3 region is CASSPGQGSRMNTEAFF. DNA of the CDR3: TGCGCCAGCAGCCCAGGACAGGGGAGCCGAATGAACACTGAAGCTTTCTTT. Filled out from reference TRBV5-1 and TRBJ1-1, the complete variable domain reads KAGVTQTPRYLIKTRGQQVTLSCSPISGHRSVSWYQQTPGQGLQFLFEYFSETQRNKGNFPGRFSGRQFSNSRSEMNVSTLELGDSALYLCASSPGQGSRMNTEAFFGQGTRLTVV.

This chain links TRBV2 with TRBJ1-1; D is ambiguous. Germline V gene data show CDR1 as SNHLY and CDR2 as FYNNEI. The CDR3 is 15 amino acids. V shed 3 bases and J shed 0 bases, with 11 bases lying between them. DNA for the CDR3: TGTGCCAGCAGTGAGGGCCGAACCATGAACACTGAAGCTTTCTTT. Translated, it gives CASSEGRTMNTEAFF.

The V gene is TRBV11-2, the J gene TRBJ2-5; D not certain. The CDR3 covers 13 residues. The germline gives CDR1 SGHAT, CDR2 FQNNGV. Trimming shortened V by 5 bases and J by 3 bases, and 10 bases separated the two germline ends. The CDR3 sequence: CASSPGRKETQYF. For the CDR3, the DNA is TGTGCCAGCAGCCCAGGACGGAAAGAGACCCAGTACTTC.

The chain links TRBV19 to TRBJ2-3, with 10 bases matching TRBD2. This CDR3 is built from 13 residues. The V segment lost 10 bases and the J segment 4 bases; nucleotides outside the gene matches: 5. The germline V gene has CDR1 LNHDA and CDR2 SQIVND (reference sequence). The CDR3 sequence is CATSGGDADTQYF. CDR3 DNA sequence: TGTGCCACCAGCGGGGGGGACGCAGATACGCAGTATTTT.

The chain employs TRBV10-3 and TRBJ2-7; no definite D call. Germline values: CDR1 ENHRY, CDR2 SYGVKD. The germline V and J ends were trimmed by 0 bases and 9 bases, with 12 bases remaining between them. This CDR3 is built from 13 residues. CDR3: CAISESLSFGQYF. DNA of the CDR3: TGTGCCATCAGTGAGTCTCTTTCTTTCGGGCAGTACTTC.

The rearrangement joins TRBV29-1 to TRBJ2-7; possible D gene TRBD2, 5 bases. CDR1 is SQVTM, CDR2 ANQGSEA, per germline. V was pared by 1 base and J by 1 base, with 8 bases between. This CDR3 region has 13 residues. In DNA form, the CDR3 reads TGCAGCGTTGAAGGAAGGGAGTCCTACGAGCAGTACTTC. As protein: CSVEGRESYEQYF.

V is TRBV30 and J is TRBJ2-5; D is uncertain. The V end was cut by 0 bases, the J end by 0 bases, with 8 bases between. Germline values: CDR1 GTSNPN, CDR2 SVGIG (reference sequence). The CDR3 loop spans 14 amino acids. The CDR3 loop is CAWSVMGYQETQYF. CDR3 in DNA: TGTGCCTGGAGTGTTATGGGGTACCAAGAGACCCAGTACTTC.

CDR3 DNA: TGCGCCAGCAGCGCCGACAGGGGGCGTACTGAAGCTTTCTTT. This sequence encodes CASSADRGRTEAFF. The chain uses TRBV5-1 and TRBJ1-1, with 10 bases lining up with TRBD1. The CDR3 is 14 amino acids. Germline-derived CDR1 and CDR2 are SGHRS and YFSETQ. V gave up 4 bases and J gave up 5 bases; unmatched junction bases: 5. Drawing the rest from reference TRBV5-1 and TRBJ1-1, the complete variable domain is KAGVTQTPRYLIKTRGQQVTLSCSPISGHRSVSWYQQTPGQGLQFLFEYFSETQRNKGNFPGRFSGRQFSNSRSEMNVSTLELGDSALYLCASSADRGRTEAFFGQGTRLTVV.

Here the CDR3 DNA reads TGTGCCAGCAGCTTGGGACAGGGGGATCCGATTTACGAGCAGTACTTC. Its translation is CASSLGQGDPIYEQYF. The V and J genes are TRBV5-4 and TRBJ2-7, with TRBD1 matching over 9 bases. CDR1 and CDR2 from the germline V gene are SGHNT and YYREEE (reference sequence). This CDR3 has 16 residues. With 0 bases clipped from V and 4 bases from J, the junction kept 8 bases outside the gene matches.

This clone was observed a single time. This rearrangement joins TRBV6-5 to TRBJ2-1; weak D call: TRBD1 (6 bases). The CDR3 has 14 amino acids. The ends were cut back, 5 bases at V and 2 bases at J, with 10 bases in the middle. CDR1 and CDR2 from the germline V gene are MNHEY and SVGAGI. CDR3 nucleotide sequence: TGTGCCAGCAGTCCGGGACACACCTACAATGAGCAGTTCTTC. Translation gives CASSPGHTYNEQFF.

This clone was detected a few times. The chain has TRBV20-1 and TRBJ1-2; D is unresolved. Deletions cut 2 bases from V and 6 bases from J, with 4 bases between. The germline gives CDR1 DFQATT, CDR2 SNEGSKA (reference sequence). The CDR3 is 10 residues long. The CDR3 DNA sequence: TGCAGTGCTAGAATCAATGGCTACACCTTC. This translates into CSARINGYTF.

J is TRBJ1-1 and V is TRBV19; D is undetermined. Germline loops: CDR1 LNHDA, CDR2 SQIVND (reference sequence). V lost 2 bases and J lost 5, with 9 bases in between. This CDR3 is 13 amino acids long. The CDR3 sequence: CASSISVGTEAFF. CDR3 DNA: TGTGCCAGTAGTATATCAGTAGGGACTGAAGCTTTCTTT.

The chain employs TRBV6-1 and TRBJ1-5, with D unclear. This CDR3 region has 15 residues. V lost 2 bases, J lost 0 bases, and 8 bases lay in between. CDR1 and CDR2 from the germline V gene are MNHNS and SASEGT. The CDR3: CASSERQYSNQPQHF. The CDR3 bases are TGTGCCAGCAGTGAACGGCAGTATAGCAATCAGCCCCAGCATTTT.

The rearrangement uses TRBV7-9 and TRBJ1-1; D call uncertain. Trimming pared 2 bases from V and 2 bases from J, leaving 12 bases between. The CDR3 totals 15 residues. From germline, CDR1 is SEHNR and CDR2 FQNEAQ (reference sequence). In DNA, the CDR3 is TGTGCCAGCAGCTTAAGCTCACAGCTAAACACTGAAGCTTTCTTT. It translates to CASSLSSQLNTEAFF.

This chain links TRBV5-6 with TRBJ2-1; possible D gene TRBD1, 6 bases. The CDR3 runs 16 residues. Germline V gives CDR1 SGHDT, CDR2 YYEEEE. Deletions cut 4 bases from V and 1 base from J, with 15 bases between. As DNA, the CDR3 is TGTGCCAGCAGCCGTACAGGGTTGGGGTCCTACAATGAGCAGTTCTTC. Encoded protein: CASSRTGLGSYNEQFF.

The chain uses TRBV5-1 and TRBJ1-6; D perhaps matches TRBD1 (6 bases). The CDR3 sequence is 15 residues long. Germline assignment: CDR1 SGHRS and CDR2 YFSETQ. V shed 0 bases and J shed 7 bases, with 11 bases lying between them. The chain's CDR3 is CASSLAWGRNSPLHF. The CDR3 DNA is TGCGCCAGCAGCTTGGCTTGGGGGCGAAATTCACCCCTCCACTTT.

This rearrangement joins TRBV19 to TRBJ2-7; no reliable D call. CDR1 is LNHDA, CDR2 SQIVND, per germline (reference sequence). With 1 base removed from V and 3 bases from J, the gap between germline ends came to 13 bases. The CDR3 consists of 15 residues. DNA for the CDR3: TGTGCCAGTAGTATAGGAGCTGGGCCCGACTACGAGCAGTACTTC. As protein: CASSIGAGPDYEQYF.

V gene TRBV6-5 combines with J gene TRBJ2-2, with 7 bases lining up with TRBD2. Germline lookup yields CDR1 MNHEY and CDR2 SVGAGI. V was clipped by 7 bases and J by 3 bases; unmatched bases: 5. CDR3 size: 14 residues. The chain's CDR3 is CASKGTTDTGELFF. The CDR3 DNA follows: TGTGCCAGCAAAGGGACTACCGACACCGGGGAGCTGTTTTTT.

This clone has only one observation. This chain joins TRBV4-3 and TRBJ1-5; a weak D match, TRBD1 (5 bases). Trimming cost V 3 bases and J 2 bases, with 17 bases left between them. The CDR3 sequence is 17 residues long. Germline CDR1 reads LGHNA; CDR2 reads YSLEER. The CDR3 region is CASSQSLGGGGNQPQHF. CDR3 DNA sequence: TGCGCCAGCAGCCAGTCCTTAGGTGGAGGGGGCAATCAGCCCCAGCATTTT.

The CDR3 DNA follows: TGTGCCTGGAGTTCAGGGGTCGCGAATCAGCCCCAGCATTTT. Its protein is CAWSSGVANQPQHF. V is TRBV30 and J is TRBJ1-5, with a weak D call TRBD1 (6 bases). Germline V lookup: CDR1 GTSNPN, CDR2 SVGIG (reference sequence). V gave up 2 bases and J gave up 4 bases, with 12 bases separating them. The CDR3 contains 14 residues.